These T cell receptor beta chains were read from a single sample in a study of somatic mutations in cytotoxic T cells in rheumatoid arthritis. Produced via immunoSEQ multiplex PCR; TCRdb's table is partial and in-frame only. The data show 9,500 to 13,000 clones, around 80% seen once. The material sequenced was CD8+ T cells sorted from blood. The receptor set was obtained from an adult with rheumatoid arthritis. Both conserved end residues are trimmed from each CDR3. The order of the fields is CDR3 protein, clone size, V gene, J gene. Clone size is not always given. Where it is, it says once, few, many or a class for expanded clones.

CDR3aa: ATSGSAVNEQF
abundance: once
v_gene: TRBV15
j_gene: TRBJ2-1

CDR3aa: ASGRDRNYNEQF
abundance: NA
v_gene: TRBV12-5
j_gene: TRBJ2-1

CDR3aa: ASSLAGADQETQY
abundance: NA
v_gene: TRBV7-7
j_gene: TRBJ2-5

CDR3aa: ASAWGTATYEQY
abundance: NA
v_gene: TRBV5-1
j_gene: TRBJ2-7

CDR3aa: ASSPIQGDTEAF
abundance: NA
v_gene: TRBV7-3
j_gene: TRBJ1-1

CDR3aa: ASSHRGAKTGELF
abundance: NA
v_gene: TRBV14
j_gene: TRBJ2-2

CDR3aa: ASSSGLASYNEQF
abundance: NA
v_gene: TRBV13
j_gene: TRBJ2-1

CDR3aa: ASTVGRGYEQY
abundance: few
v_gene: TRBV7-6
j_gene: TRBJ2-7

CDR3aa: ASSIRWQGGTGELF
abundance: once
v_gene: TRBV19
j_gene: TRBJ2-2

CDR3aa: ARSLVKQGRTLNTEAF
abundance: once
v_gene: TRBV5-3
j_gene: TRBJ1-1

CDR3aa: ASSQSCISTGELF
abundance: few
v_gene: TRBV23-1
j_gene: TRBJ2-2

CDR3aa: ASSLLGTGANSPLH
abundance: NA
v_gene: TRBV9
j_gene: TRBJ1-6

CDR3aa: AISDAGGADEAF
abundance: NA
v_gene: TRBV10-3
j_gene: TRBJ1-1

CDR3aa: ASSGPGLYNEQF
abundance: NA
v_gene: TRBV28
j_gene: TRBJ2-1

CDR3aa: ASSFRGGAPSSGNTIY
abundance: NA
v_gene: TRBV7-9
j_gene: TRBJ1-3

CDR3aa: SVYRDYEQF
abundance: NA
v_gene: TRBV29-1
j_gene: TRBJ2-1